This TCR beta chain was found in a study of T-cell memory formation after mild COVID-19. Study summary: Across donors, TCR clusters were largely donor specific.

General study points: Clones that shrank (day 15 to 85) were balanced CD4/CD8, whereas later expanders leaned CD4+. Some SARS-CoV-2-responding clones were already detected in memory before infection.

Of note for this clonotype: The antigen remains undetermined.

MiXCR was run by TCRdb on the 5' RACE reads, yielding one entry per CDR3 protein. The table includes about 350,000 distinct CDR3 sequences, roughly an eighth detected once. This clonotype was obtained from a man aged 18-30 years who had mild COVID-19 (a few samples of this study predate the infection). Cell type and time point are not known. Sequencing input: PBMCs or a T cell subset sorted from them (not recorded which).

CDR3 DNA sequence: TGCAGTGCTACCGACAGGGACCTAGCCAAAAACATTCAGTACTTC. Protein: CSATDRDLAKNIQYF. V gene TRBV20-1 combines with J gene TRBJ2-4, with 7 bases identical to TRBD1. With 4 bases clipped from V and 0 bases from J, the junction kept 6 bases outside the gene matches. Germline V CDR1 and CDR2: DFQATT, SNEGSKA (reference sequence). The CDR3 extends over 15 amino acids.